The 27 T cell receptor beta chains below were found in one sample sequenced in a study of blood T cell repertoires in COVID-19. Libraries were prepared by immunoSEQ multiplex PCR; TCRdb keeps only in-frame clonotypes and omits some of them. Of roughly 100,000 clones listed, roughly 80% are singletons. The material sequenced was peripheral blood. These receptors were taken from a woman aged 80 or older with acute or convalescent COVID-19.

The chain recombines TRBV18 with TRBJ2-7; D is possibly TRBD2 (6 bases). The CDR3 has 14 residues. Per the germline V gene, CDR1 is KGHSH and CDR2 is LQKENI. With 5 bases removed from V and 2 bases from J, the gap between germline ends came to 13 bases. Here the CDR3 DNA reads TGTGCCAGCTCAGCCGGGACTGAGCCCTACGAGCAGTACTTC. This translates into CASSAGTEPYEQYF.

The rearrangement uses TRBV5-4 and TRBJ2-2; D may be TRBD1 (6 bases). The CDR3 consists of 16 residues. V was clipped by 2 bases and J by 2 bases, with 13 bases between them. Germline-derived CDR1 and CDR2 are SGHNT and YYREEE (reference sequence). CDR3 bases: TGTGCCAGCAGCTTAGCCCCGGGACAAAACACCGGGGAGCTGTTTTTT. Protein product: CASSLAPGQNTGELFF.

The V call is TRBV15, the J call TRBJ2-3; D unclear. The V gene's germline CDR1 is LNHNV and CDR2 YYDKDF (reference sequence). The CDR3 length is 14 residues. Trimming left V 3 bases short and J 0 bases short, with 7 bases between. The DNA of the CDR3 is TGTGCCACCAGCAGTGCCGGGAGCACAGATACGCAGTATTTT. This encodes CATSSAGSTDTQYF.

J is TRBJ1-5 and V is TRBV28, with 7 bases fitting TRBD1. The CDR3 is 15 amino acids. The germline gives CDR1 MDHEN, CDR2 SYDVKM. V was pared by 5 bases and J by 7 bases, with 11 bases of the junction left unmatched. The CDR3 here is CASSRISGGNQPQHF. DNA for the CDR3: TGTGCCAGCAGTCGTATCTCAGGGGGAAACCAGCCCCAGCATTTT. The entire variable domain, with the rest obtained from reference TRBV28 and TRBJ1-5, is as follows: DVKVTQSSRYLVKRTGEKVFLECVQDMDHENMFWYRQDPGLGLRLIYFSYDVKMKEKGDIPEGYSVSREKKERFSLILESASTNQTSMYLCASSRISGGNQPQHFGDGTRLSIL.

The chain links TRBV19 to TRBJ2-7, with TRBD1 matching 7 bases. The CDR3 extends over 15 amino acids. J was trimmed by 0 bases and V by 10 bases; bases with no gene match: 12. The germline CDR1 and CDR2 sequences are LNHDA and SQIVND (reference sequence). CDR3 protein: CATRQGLHSSYEQYF. CDR3 DNA: TGTGCCACCCGACAGGGCCTCCACAGCTCCTACGAGCAGTACTTC.

V is TRBV19 and J is TRBJ2-1; 7 bases align to TRBD1. Germline CDR1 reads LNHDA; CDR2 reads SQIVND (reference sequence). The CDR3 sequence is 14 residues long. Trimming cost V 3 bases and J 8 bases; bases outside gene matches: 7. The CDR3 DNA follows: TGTGCCAGTAGTATCGCCAGGGGGACGGATGAGCAGTTCTTC. Its translation: CASSIARGTDEQFF.

V is TRBV4-1 and J is TRBJ1-2; D may be TRBD1 (6 bases). CDR3 length: 16 residues. Germline V gene sequence: CDR1 MGHRA, CDR2 YSYEKL. V was trimmed by 0 bases and J by 4 bases, leaving 15 bases between them. The CDR3 reads CASSQDVGGGAYGYTF. The CDR3 bases are TGCGCCAGCAGCCAAGATGTCGGGGGGGGCGCCTATGGCTACACCTTC.

This chain joins TRBV7-6 and TRBJ2-1; 12 bases fit TRBD2. Germline trimming cut 1 base from V and 4 bases from J; bases unmatched to any gene: 5. This CDR3 has 17 residues. Germline CDR1 SGHVS, CDR2 FNYEAQ. CDR3 region: CASSLGGTSGFYNEQFF. The CDR3 DNA reads as TGTGCCAGCAGCTTAGGGGGGACTAGCGGGTTTTACAATGAGCAGTTCTTC.

This CDR3 is CASSPGTGGRGYTF. CDR3 DNA sequence: TGTGCCAGCTCTCCCGGGACAGGGGGAAGAGGCTACACCTTC. J is TRBJ1-2 and V is TRBV18, with TRBD1 matching 11 bases. Germline-derived CDR1 and CDR2 are KGHSH and LQKENI. V dropped 6 bases and J dropped 8; count of bases not matched to a gene: 8. The CDR3 loop spans 14 amino acids.

This clone was detected once. J is TRBJ2-7 and V is TRBV6-2 or TRBV6-3, with 10 bases aligning to TRBD2. The J segment lost 6 bases and the V segment lost 4 bases, leaving 9 bases of the junction unmatched. Germline lookup yields CDR1 MNHEY and CDR2 SVGEGT. This CDR3 comprises 15 residues. CDR3 sequence reads: CASSFQAGGGSEQYF. The CDR3 region has the DNA TGTGCCAGCAGTTTCCAAGCGGGAGGGGGTAGCGAGCAGTACTTC.

J is TRBJ1-1 and V is TRBV30; TRBD1 agrees at 8 bases. V was pared by 8 bases and J by 4 bases, with 6 bases of the junction left unmatched. Germline lookup yields CDR1 GTSNPN and CDR2 SVGIG (reference sequence). There are 12 residues in the CDR3. The DNA for the CDR3 is TGTGCCAGCCAGGGGGCAGGCACTGAAGCTTTCTTT. Amino acids: CASQGAGTEAFF.

The chain uses TRBV11-3 and TRBJ2-1; 8 bases match TRBD2. CDR3 length: 14 residues. The V gene end was trimmed by 6 bases and the J gene end by 9 bases; junction bases not matched to a gene: 10. Per the germline V gene, CDR1 is SGHNT and CDR2 is YENEEA. The CDR3 DNA follows: TGTGCCAGCAGATCGGGAGGGCCAACGGGTGAGCAGTTCTTC. It yields the protein CASRSGGPTGEQFF.

The chain employs TRBV19 and TRBJ2-1; TRBD2 matches at 9 bases. The germline V gene encodes CDR1 LNHDA and CDR2 SQIVND (reference sequence). J lost 13 bases, V lost 5 bases, and 9 bases had no gene match. There are 13 residues in the CDR3. CDR3 residues: CASSVGLASGQFF. In DNA, the CDR3 is TGTGCCAGTAGTGTCGGACTAGCGTCCGGACAGTTCTTC.

The chain joins TRBV19 to TRBJ1-2; D might be TRBD1 (5 bases). V was cut by 3 bases and J by 2 bases, with 13 bases left in between. This CDR3 region has 15 residues. The germline V gene has CDR1 LNHDA and CDR2 SQIVND (reference sequence). CDR3 nucleotide sequence: TGTGCCAGTAGTATTAGTGGAGGGGCAAACTATGGCTACACCTTC. Its translation: CASSISGGANYGYTF.

The chain recombines TRBV2 with TRBJ1-1, with 8 bases identical to TRBD1. CDR1 SNHLY and CDR2 FYNNEI come from the germline V gene. The CDR3 length is 16 residues. Unmatched junction bases numbered 11, after V lost 6 bases and J lost 2 bases. CDR3 residues: CASSPQQGVVNTEAFF. CDR3 bases: TGTGCCAGCAGCCCCCAACAGGGGGTAGTCAACACTGAAGCTTTCTTT.

This chain joins TRBV28 and TRBJ2-2; D ambiguous. The V gene's germline CDR1 is MDHEN and CDR2 SYDVKM. Trimming took off 7 bases at V and 3 bases at J, with 6 bases between the two ends. The CDR3 is made up of 12 amino acids. CDR3 in amino acids: CASKHDTGELFF. In DNA form, the CDR3 reads TGTGCCAGCAAGCATGACACCGGGGAGCTGTTTTTT.

This clone was observed a few times. The chain joins TRBV7-2 to TRBJ2-1; the D is unclear. V was cut by 1 base and J by 4 bases, with 14 bases left in between. The length of the CDR3 is 16 residues. Germline V gene sequence: CDR1 SGHTA, CDR2 FQGNSA. The CDR3 is CASSLVRIVLYNEQFF. CDR3 in DNA: TGTGCCAGCAGCTTAGTGAGGATAGTCCTGTACAATGAGCAGTTCTTC.

J is TRBJ2-1 and V is TRBV24-1, with D possibly matching TRBD1 (5 bases). The CDR3 is 14 residues long. Between the trimmed V and J ends, which lost 2 bases and 8 bases, there was a span of 12 bases. Per germline, CDR1 KGHDR and CDR2 SFDVKD. CDR3 sequence: CATSDSAGIDEQFF. The CDR3 coding sequence is TGTGCCACCAGTGATTCGGCAGGGATCGATGAGCAGTTCTTC.

In nucleotides, the CDR3 is TGTGCCAGCAGCTTAGCGGGACAGGGAGGAGGCTACACCTTC. Translating gives CASSLAGQGGGYTF. The genes are TRBV7-2 and TRBJ1-2, with 9 bases matching TRBD1. V lost 0 bases to trimming and J lost 8 bases; unmatched junction nucleotides: 4. Germline-derived CDR1 and CDR2 are SGHTA and FQGNSA. The CDR3 has 14 residues.

V usage is TRBV2 and J usage is TRBJ1-2; D gene uncertain. CDR3 size: 12 residues. In germline, CDR1 is SNHLY, CDR2 FYNNEI. V lost 4 bases, J lost 5 bases, and 8 bases lay in between. The CDR3 sequence: CASSAREYGYTF. CDR3 coding DNA: TGTGCCAGCAGTGCCCGGGAATATGGCTACACCTTC.

The J gene is TRBJ2-1, the V gene TRBV29-1; 12 bases are a match to TRBD1. There are 14 residues in the CDR3. CDR1 is SQVTM, CDR2 ANQGSEA, per germline. The V gene end was trimmed by 3 bases and the J gene end by 6 bases; junction bases not matched to a gene: 3. CDR3 nucleotides: TGCAGCGTTGAGGGGGGACAGGGGGCCAATGAGCAGTTCTTC. It is translated as CSVEGGQGANEQFF.

The chain links TRBV11-3 to TRBJ2-3; 9 bases map to TRBD2. The V and J ends lost 5 bases and 3 bases, in that order; junction bases with no gene match: 12. CDR3 length equals 17 residues. Looked up from germline, CDR1 is SGHNT and CDR2 is YENEEA. In nucleotides, the CDR3 is TGTGCCAGCAGCACAAGGCGAAGCGGGAGGCAAACAGATACGCAGTATTTT. This codes for CASSTRRSGRQTDTQYF.

The gene calls are TRBV5-8 and TRBJ2-1; 10 nucleotides align to TRBD2. The germline V gene encodes CDR1 SGHTS and CDR2 YDEGEE. V dropped 4 bases and J dropped 4; count of bases not matched to a gene: 5. This CDR3 region has 15 residues. The CDR3 loop reads CASSELAGIYNEQFF. CDR3 nucleotides: TGTGCCAGCAGCGAACTAGCGGGAATATACAATGAGCAGTTCTTC.

This sequence joins TRBV5-1 and TRBJ2-1; 7 positions match TRBD2. V was clipped by 4 bases and J by 6 bases; unmatched bases: 7. This CDR3 is 14 amino acids long. Per germline, CDR1 SGHRS and CDR2 YFSETQ. The CDR3 nucleotides read TGCGCCAGCAGCCTGGGACTAACACCCAATGAGCAGTTCTTC. It is translated as CASSLGLTPNEQFF.

The chain couples TRBV7-9 to TRBJ1-2; 7 nucleotides align to TRBD1. The CDR3 has 13 residues. In germline, CDR1 is SEHNR, CDR2 FQNEAQ (reference sequence). Germline trimming cut 5 bases from V and 7 bases from J; bases unmatched to any gene: 7. The CDR3 nucleotides read TGTGCCAGCAGCCAAGATACAGGGGTTGGCTACACCTTC. It encodes CASSQDTGVGYTF.

The J gene is TRBJ2-7, the V gene TRBV5-1; 9 bases align to TRBD2. Per germline, CDR1 SGHRS and CDR2 YFSETQ. The CDR3 loop spans 14 amino acids. Trimming at V came to 7 bases and at J to 5 bases, leaving 10 bases not matched to a gene. The CDR3 bases are TGCGCCAGCGCTCGGACTAGGACTAGCGACGAGCAGTACTTC. It encodes CASARTRTSDEQYF.

This clone was observed once. The genes are TRBV7-9 and TRBJ2-5, with D uncertain. Germline CDR1 and CDR2: SEHNR and FQNEAQ (reference sequence). Trimming shortened V by 1 base and J by 5 bases, and 11 bases separated the two germline ends. This CDR3 is built from 14 residues. CDR3 amino acids: CASSLVELLETQYF. In nucleotides, the CDR3 is TGTGCCAGCAGCTTAGTAGAGTTATTGGAGACCCAGTACTTC.